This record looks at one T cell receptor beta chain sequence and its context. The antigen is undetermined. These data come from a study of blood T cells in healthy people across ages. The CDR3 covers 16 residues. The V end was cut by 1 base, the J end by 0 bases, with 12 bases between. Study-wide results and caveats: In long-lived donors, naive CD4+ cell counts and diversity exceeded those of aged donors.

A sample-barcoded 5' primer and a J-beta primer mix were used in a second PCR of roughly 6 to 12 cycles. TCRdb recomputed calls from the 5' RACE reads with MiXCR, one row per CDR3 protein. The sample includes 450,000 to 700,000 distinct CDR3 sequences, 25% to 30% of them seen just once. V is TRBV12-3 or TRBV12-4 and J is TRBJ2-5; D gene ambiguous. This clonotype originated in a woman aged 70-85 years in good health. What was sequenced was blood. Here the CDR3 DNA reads TGTGCCAGCAGTTTAGGGTATCTTGGGTACCAAGAGACCCAGTACTTC. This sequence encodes CASSLGYLGYQETQYF.